This T cell receptor (beta chain) emerged from a study of cytotoxic CD8 clonotypes in ibrutinib-treated CLL. At the level of the study: Samples showed on average roughly 250,000 productive templates and 94,082 productive rearrangements. Broader study findings: Starting clonality was above that of age-matched healthy donors and tracked circulating CD8+ T-cell counts.

V was cut by 4 bases and J by 8 bases, with 20 bases left in between. The CDR3 spans 14 residues. CDR1 is SQVTM, CDR2 ANQGSEA, per germline. As regards this clone: No antigen is known for it.

TCRdb keeps only in-frame clones here, not all; method: immunoSEQ multiplex PCR. This sample has over 100,000 clones; 58% occur once, and the top ten carry roughly 35%. Here the sequenced sample was PBMCs, taken after 24 months of ibrutinib treatment. This TCR was sampled from a human donor with chronic lymphocytic leukemia. The gene calls are TRBV29-1 and TRBJ1-2, with D perhaps matching TRBD1 (6 bases). As DNA, the CDR3 is TGCAGCGTTGGATCGTCGACAGGTCCGGGGGGCTACACCTTC. This translates into CSVGSSTGPGGYTF.